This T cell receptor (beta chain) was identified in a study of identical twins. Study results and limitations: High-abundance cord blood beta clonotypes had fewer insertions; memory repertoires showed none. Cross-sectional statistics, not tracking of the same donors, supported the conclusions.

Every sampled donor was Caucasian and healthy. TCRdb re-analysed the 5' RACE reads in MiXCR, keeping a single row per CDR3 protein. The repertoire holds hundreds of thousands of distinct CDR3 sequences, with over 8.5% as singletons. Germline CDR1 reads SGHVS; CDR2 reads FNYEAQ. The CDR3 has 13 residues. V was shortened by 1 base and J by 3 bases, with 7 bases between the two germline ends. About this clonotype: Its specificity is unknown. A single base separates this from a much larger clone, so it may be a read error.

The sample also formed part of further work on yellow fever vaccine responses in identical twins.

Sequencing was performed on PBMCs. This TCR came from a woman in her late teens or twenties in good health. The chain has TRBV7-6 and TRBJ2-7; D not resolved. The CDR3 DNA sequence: TGTGCCAGCAGCTTAGATCCAGACTACGAGCAGTACTTC. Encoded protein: CASSLDPDYEQYF. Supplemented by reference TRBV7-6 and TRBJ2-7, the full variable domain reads GAGVSQSPRYKVTKRGQDVALRCDPISGHVSLYWYRQALGQGPEFLTYFNYEAQQDKSGLPNDRFSAERPEGSISTLTIQRTEQRDSAMYRCASSLDPDYEQYFGPGTRLTVT.